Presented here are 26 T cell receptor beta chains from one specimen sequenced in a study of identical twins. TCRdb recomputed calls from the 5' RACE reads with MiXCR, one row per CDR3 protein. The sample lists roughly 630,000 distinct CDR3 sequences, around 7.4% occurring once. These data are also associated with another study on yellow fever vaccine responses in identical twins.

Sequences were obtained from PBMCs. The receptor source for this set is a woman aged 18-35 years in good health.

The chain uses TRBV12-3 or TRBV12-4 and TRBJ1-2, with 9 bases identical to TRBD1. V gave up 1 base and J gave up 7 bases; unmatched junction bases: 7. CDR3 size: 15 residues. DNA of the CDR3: TGTGCCAGCAGTTTAGACCGGACAGGGGTCAGTGGCTACACCTTC. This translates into CASSLDRTGVSGYTF.

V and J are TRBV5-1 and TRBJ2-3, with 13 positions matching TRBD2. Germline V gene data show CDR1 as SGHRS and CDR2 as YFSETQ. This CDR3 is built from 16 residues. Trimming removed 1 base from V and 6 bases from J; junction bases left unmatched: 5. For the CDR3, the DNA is TGCGCCAGCAGCTTGACGGGACTAGCGGGACTCGATACGCAGTATTTT. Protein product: CASSLTGLAGLDTQYF.

CDR3 protein: CASRTPPSGGYEQYV. The CDR3 nucleotides are TGTGCCAGCAGGACTCCGCCCAGCGGGGGCTACGAGCAGTACGTC. The rearrangement joins TRBV28 to TRBJ2-7; 8 bases map to TRBD2. CDR1 is MDHEN, CDR2 SYDVKM, per germline. This CDR3 is built from 15 residues. V gave up 6 bases and J gave up 3 bases; unmatched junction bases: 10.

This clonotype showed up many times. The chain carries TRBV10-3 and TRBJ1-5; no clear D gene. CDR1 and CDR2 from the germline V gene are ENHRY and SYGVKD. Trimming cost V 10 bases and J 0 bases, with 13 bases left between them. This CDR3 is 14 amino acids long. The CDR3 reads CATKSEDSNQPQHF. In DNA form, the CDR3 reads TGTGCCACCAAATCAGAGGATAGCAATCAGCCCCAGCATTTT.

The CDR3 DNA reads TGTGCCAGCTCAGCCCCAGCAGGGGGCCCCTACAATGAGCAGTTCTTC. Translating gives CASSAPAGGPYNEQFF. The V and J genes are TRBV18 and TRBJ2-1; 8 bases line up with TRBD1. V shed 5 bases, J shed 2 bases, and the junction held 8 bases outside the gene matches. From germline, CDR1 is KGHSH and CDR2 LQKENI. This CDR3 has 16 residues. The full variable domain, in which reference TRBV18 and TRBJ2-1 provide the parts outside the CDR3, is NAGVMQNPRHLVRRRGQEARLRCSPMKGHSHVYWYRQLPEEGLKFMVYLQKENIIDESGMPKERFSAEFPKEGPSILRIQQVVRGDSAAYFCASSAPAGGPYNEQFFGPGTRLTVL.

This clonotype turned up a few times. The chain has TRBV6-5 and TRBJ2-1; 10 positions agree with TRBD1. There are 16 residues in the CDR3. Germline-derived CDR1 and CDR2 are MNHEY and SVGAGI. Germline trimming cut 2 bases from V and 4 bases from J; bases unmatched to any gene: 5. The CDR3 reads CASSYRGQGRYNEQFF. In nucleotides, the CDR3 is TGTGCCAGCAGTTACCGGGGACAGGGGCGATACAATGAGCAGTTCTTC.

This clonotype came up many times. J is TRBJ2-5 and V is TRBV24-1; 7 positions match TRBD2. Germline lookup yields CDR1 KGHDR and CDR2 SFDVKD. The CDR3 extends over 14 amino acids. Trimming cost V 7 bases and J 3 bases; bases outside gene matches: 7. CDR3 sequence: CATSEGGPEETQYF. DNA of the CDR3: TGTGCCACCAGCGAGGGAGGGCCAGAAGAGACCCAGTACTTC.

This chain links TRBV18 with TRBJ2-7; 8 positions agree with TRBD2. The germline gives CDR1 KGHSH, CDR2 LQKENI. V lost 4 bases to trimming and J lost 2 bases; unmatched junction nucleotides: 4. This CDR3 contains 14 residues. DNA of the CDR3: TGTGCCAGCTCACTAGCGGGGTTCACCTACGAGCAGTACTTC. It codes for CASSLAGFTYEQYF.

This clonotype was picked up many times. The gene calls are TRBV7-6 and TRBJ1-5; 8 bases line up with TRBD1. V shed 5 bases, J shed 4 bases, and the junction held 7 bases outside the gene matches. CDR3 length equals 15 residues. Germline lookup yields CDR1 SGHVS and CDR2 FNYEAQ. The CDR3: CASSHGTGTNQPQHF. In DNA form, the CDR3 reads TGTGCCAGCAGCCACGGGACAGGAACTAATCAGCCCCAGCATTTT.

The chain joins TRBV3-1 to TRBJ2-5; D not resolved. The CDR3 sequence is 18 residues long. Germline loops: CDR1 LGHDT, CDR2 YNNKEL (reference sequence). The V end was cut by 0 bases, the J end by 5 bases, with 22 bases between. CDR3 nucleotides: TGTGCCAGCAGCCAAGATCAGGAACAGCTTGTGCGGTGGGAGACCCAGTACTTC. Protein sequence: CASSQDQEQLVRWETQYF.

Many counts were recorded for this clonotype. The chain's CDR3 is CASSERAPHEQYF. The CDR3 nucleotides read TGTGCCAGCAGCGAAAGGGCTCCCCACGAGCAGTACTTC. The chain uses TRBV7-6 and TRBJ2-7; D call uncertain. The germline V gene encodes CDR1 SGHVS and CDR2 FNYEAQ. The CDR3 loop spans 13 amino acids. Trimming left V 5 bases short and J 5 bases short, with 13 bases between. Variable domain in full (rest from reference TRBV7-6 and TRBJ2-7): GAGVSQSPRYKVTKRGQDVALRCDPISGHVSLYWYRQALGQGPEFLTYFNYEAQQDKSGLPNDRFSAERPEGSISTLTIQRTEQRDSAMYRCASSERAPHEQYFGPGTRLTVT.

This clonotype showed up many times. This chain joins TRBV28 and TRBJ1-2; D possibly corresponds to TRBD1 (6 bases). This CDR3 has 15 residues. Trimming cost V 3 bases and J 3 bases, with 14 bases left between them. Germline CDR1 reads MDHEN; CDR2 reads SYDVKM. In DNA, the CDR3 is TGTGCCAGCAGTTTGGGGCAGGGGCCTTACTATGGCTACACCTTC. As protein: CASSLGQGPYYGYTF.

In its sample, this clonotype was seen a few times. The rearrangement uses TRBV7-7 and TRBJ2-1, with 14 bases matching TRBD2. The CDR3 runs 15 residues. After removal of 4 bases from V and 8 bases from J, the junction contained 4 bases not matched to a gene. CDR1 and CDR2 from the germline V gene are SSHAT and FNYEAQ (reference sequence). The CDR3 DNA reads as TGTGCCAGCAGCTCGACTAGCGGGAGGGCCGATGAGCAGTTCTTC. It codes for CASSSTSGRADEQFF.

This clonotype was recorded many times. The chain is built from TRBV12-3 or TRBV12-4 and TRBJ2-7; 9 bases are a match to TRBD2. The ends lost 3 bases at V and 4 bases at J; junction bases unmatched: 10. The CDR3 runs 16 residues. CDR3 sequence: CASSFGGTSFPYEQYF. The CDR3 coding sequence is TGTGCCAGCAGTTTTGGCGGGACTAGCTTCCCTTACGAGCAGTACTTC.

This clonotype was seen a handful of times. As DNA, the CDR3 is TGTGCCAGCAGTGAAGACGGACTCCTAGCCAAAAACATTCAGTACTTC. Protein product: CASSEDGLLAKNIQYF. V usage is TRBV2 and J usage is TRBJ2-4, with D perhaps TRBD2 (5 bases). Germline-derived CDR1 and CDR2 are SNHLY and FYNNEI. The CDR3 length is 16 residues. Trimming pared 1 base from V and 0 bases from J, leaving 10 bases between.

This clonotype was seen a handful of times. The DNA for the CDR3 is TGTGCCAGCAGCGCCGGGACCAGCCACGAGCAGTACTTC. The encoded protein is CASSAGTSHEQYF. The J gene is TRBJ2-7, the V gene TRBV9; D possibly matches TRBD1 or TRBD2 (5 bases each). V was clipped by 3 bases and J by 5 bases, with 12 bases between them. This CDR3 contains 13 residues. Per the germline V gene, CDR1 is SGDLS and CDR2 is YYNGEE.

CDR3 DNA sequence: TGTGCCAGTAGTTACCCTGCGCCGAACACTGAAGCTTTCTTT. Translation: CASSYPAPNTEAFF. This rearrangement joins TRBV19 to TRBJ1-1; D uncertain. The V gene lost 5 bases and the J gene lost 1 base, with 11 bases spanning the gap. The CDR3 loop spans 14 amino acids. CDR1 and CDR2 from the germline V gene are LNHDA and SQIVND (reference sequence). Variable domain in full (rest from reference TRBV19 and TRBJ1-1): DGGITQSPKYLFRKEGQNVTLSCEQNLNHDAMYWYRQDPGQGLRLIYYSQIVNDFQKGDIAEGYSVSREKKESFPLTVTSAQKNPTAFYLCASSYPAPNTEAFFGQGTRLTVV.

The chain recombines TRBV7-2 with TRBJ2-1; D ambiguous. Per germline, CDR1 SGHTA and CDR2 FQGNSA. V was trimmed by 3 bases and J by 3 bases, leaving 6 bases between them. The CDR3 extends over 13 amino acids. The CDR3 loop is CASSFSLYNEQFF. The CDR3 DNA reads TGTGCCAGCAGCTTTTCTCTCTACAATGAGCAGTTCTTC.

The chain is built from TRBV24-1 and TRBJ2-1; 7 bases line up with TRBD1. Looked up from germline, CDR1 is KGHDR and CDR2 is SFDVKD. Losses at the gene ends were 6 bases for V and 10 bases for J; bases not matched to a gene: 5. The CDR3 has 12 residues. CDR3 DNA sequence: TGTGCCACCAGTCCAAGGACAGGCGAGCAGTTCTTC. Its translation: CATSPRTGEQFF.

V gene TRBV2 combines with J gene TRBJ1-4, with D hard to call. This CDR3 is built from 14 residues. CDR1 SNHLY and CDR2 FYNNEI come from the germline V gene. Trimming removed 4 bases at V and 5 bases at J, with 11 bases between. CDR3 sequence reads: CASSAQILNEKLFF. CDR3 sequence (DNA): TGTGCCAGCAGTGCACAGATTCTGAATGAAAAACTGTTTTTT.

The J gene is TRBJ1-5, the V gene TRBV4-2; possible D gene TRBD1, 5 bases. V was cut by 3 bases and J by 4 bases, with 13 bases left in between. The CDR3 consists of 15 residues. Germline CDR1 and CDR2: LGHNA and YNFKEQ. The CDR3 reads CASSQGDRLNQPQHF. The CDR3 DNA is TGTGCCAGCAGCCAGGGGGACCGGCTAAATCAGCCCCAGCATTTT.

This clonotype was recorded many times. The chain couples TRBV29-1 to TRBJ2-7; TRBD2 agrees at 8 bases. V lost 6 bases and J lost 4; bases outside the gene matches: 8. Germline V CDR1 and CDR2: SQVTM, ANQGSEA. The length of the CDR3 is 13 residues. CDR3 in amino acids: CSVGASGRYEQYF. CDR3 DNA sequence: TGCAGCGTAGGTGCTAGCGGGCGTTACGAGCAGTACTTC.

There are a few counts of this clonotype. CDR3 in amino acids: CASRRNGRTGSNYGYTF. Written as DNA, the CDR3 is TGTGCCAGCAGGAGAAACGGGAGGACAGGAAGTAACTATGGCTACACCTTC. J is TRBJ1-2 and V is TRBV21-1; the table's D call, TRBD1, was not checked against the DNA. TRBV21-1 is reported as a pseudogene. This CDR3 has 17 amino acids.

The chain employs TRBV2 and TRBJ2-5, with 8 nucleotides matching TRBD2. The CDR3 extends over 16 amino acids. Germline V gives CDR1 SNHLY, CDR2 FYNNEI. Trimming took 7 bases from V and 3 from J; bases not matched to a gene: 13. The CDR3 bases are TGTGCCAGCACCGAAGGTAGTAGCGGGATAAAAGAGACCCAGTACTTC. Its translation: CASTEGSSGIKETQYF.

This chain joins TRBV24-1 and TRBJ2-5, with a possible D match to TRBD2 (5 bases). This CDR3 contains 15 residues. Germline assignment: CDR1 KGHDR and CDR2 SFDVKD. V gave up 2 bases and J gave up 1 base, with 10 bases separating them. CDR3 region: CATSDSREPQETQYF. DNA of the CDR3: TGTGCCACCAGTGATTCGAGGGAACCCCAAGAGACCCAGTACTTC.

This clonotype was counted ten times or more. CDR3 in DNA: TGCAGTGCTAGCGAACTAACCGGGGAGCTGTTTTTT. This translates into CSASELTGELFF. This chain uses TRBV20-1 with TRBJ2-2; D remains ambiguous. The CDR3 has 12 amino acids. V was cut by 3 bases and J by 5 bases, with 7 bases left in between. Germline V lookup: CDR1 DFQATT, CDR2 SNEGSKA (reference sequence).